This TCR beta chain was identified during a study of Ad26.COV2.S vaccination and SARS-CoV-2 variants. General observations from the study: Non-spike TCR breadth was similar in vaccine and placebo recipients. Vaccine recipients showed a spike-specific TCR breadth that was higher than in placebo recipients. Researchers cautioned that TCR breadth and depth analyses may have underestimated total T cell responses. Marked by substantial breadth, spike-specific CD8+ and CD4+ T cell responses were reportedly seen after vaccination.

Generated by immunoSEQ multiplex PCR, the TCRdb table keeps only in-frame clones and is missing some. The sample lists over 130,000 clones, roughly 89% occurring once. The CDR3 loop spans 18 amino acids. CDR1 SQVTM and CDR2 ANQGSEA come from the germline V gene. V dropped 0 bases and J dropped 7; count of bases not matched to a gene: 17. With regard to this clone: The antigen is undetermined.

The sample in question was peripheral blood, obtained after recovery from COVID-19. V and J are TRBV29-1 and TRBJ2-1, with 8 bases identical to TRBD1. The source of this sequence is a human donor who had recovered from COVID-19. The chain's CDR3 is CSVEDRGLTGAELNEQFF. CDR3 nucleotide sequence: TGCAGCGTTGAAGATCGAGGGCTGACAGGGGCGGAATTAAATGAGCAGTTCTTC.